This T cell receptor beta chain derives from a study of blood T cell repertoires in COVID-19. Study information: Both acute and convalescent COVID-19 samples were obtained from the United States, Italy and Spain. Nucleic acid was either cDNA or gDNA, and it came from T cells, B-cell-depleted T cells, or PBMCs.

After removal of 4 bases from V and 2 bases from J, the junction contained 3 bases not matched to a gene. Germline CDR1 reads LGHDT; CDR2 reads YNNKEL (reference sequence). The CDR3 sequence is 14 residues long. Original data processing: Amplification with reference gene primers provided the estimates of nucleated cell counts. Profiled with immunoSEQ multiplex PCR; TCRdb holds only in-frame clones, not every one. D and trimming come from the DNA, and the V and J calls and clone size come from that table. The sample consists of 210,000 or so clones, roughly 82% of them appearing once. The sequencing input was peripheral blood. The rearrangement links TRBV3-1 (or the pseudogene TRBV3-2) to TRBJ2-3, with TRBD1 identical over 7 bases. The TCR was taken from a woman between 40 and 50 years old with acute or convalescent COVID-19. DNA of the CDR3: TGTGCCAGCAGCCCGGGACAGAACACAGATACGCAGTATTTT. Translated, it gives CASSPGQNTDTQYF.